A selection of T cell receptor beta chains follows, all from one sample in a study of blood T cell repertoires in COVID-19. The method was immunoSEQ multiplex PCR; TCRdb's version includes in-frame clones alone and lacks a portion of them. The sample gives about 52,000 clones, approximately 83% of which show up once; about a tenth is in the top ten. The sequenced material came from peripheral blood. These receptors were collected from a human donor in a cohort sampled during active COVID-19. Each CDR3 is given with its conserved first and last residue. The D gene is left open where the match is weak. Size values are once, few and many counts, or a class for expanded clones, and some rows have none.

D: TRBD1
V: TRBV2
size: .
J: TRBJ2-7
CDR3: CASNRDRDNEQYF
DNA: TGTGCCAGCAACCGGGACAGGGACAACGAGCAGTACTTC

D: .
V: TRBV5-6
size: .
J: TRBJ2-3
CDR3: CASLPPGADTQYF
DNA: TGTGCCAGCCTCCCCCCAGGTGCAGATACGCAGTATTTT

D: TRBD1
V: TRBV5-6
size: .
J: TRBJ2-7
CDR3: CASSLGYRGEPYEQYF
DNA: TGTGCCAGCAGCTTGGGGTACAGGGGGGAGCCCTACGAGCAGTACTTC

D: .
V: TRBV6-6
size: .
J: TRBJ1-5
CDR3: CASSYARGGQPQHF
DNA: TGTGCCAGCAGTTACGCCAGGGGTGGCCAGCCCCAGCATTTT

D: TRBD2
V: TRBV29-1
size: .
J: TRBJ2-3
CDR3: CSVEKWTSGVDTDTQYF
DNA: TGCAGCGTTGAAAAGTGGACTAGCGGGGTGGACACAGATACGCAGTATTTT

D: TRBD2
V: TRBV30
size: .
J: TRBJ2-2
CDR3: CAWSVIGTSGSGTGELFF
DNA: TGTGCCTGGAGTGTAATCGGGACTAGCGGGAGCGGGACCGGGGAGCTGTTTTTT

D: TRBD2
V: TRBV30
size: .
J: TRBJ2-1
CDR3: CAWSPQPGTSGTQDKNEQFF
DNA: TGTGCCTGGAGCCCCCAGCCCGGGACTAGCGGGACCCAGGACAAAAATGAGCAGTTCTTC

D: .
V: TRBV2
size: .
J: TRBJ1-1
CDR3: CASSVTTGRSEAFF
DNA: TGTGCCAGCAGTGTCACCACAGGGCGGAGTGAAGCTTTCTTT

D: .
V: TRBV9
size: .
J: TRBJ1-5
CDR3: CASSVDTGHNQPQHF
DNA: TGTGCCAGCAGCGTAGACACAGGGCACAATCAGCCCCAGCATTTT

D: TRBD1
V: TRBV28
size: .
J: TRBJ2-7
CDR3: CASSFNLRQGLYEQYF
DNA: TGTGCCAGCAGCTTTAACCTAAGACAGGGCCTCTACGAGCAGTACTTC

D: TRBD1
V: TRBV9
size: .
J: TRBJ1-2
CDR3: CASSVVGTGGHGYTF
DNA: TGTGCCAGCAGCGTAGTAGGGACAGGGGGCCATGGCTACACCTTC

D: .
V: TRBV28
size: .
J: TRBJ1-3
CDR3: CASTAAGSGNTIYF
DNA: TGTGCCAGCACCGCGGCGGGCTCTGGAAACACCATATATTTT

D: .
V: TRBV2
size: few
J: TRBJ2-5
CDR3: CASKAGRETQYF
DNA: TGTGCCAGCAAAGCAGGGAGGGAGACCCAGTACTTC

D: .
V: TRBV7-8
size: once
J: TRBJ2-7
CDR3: CASSSGGSRGEYF
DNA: TGTGCCAGCAGCTCGGGCGGGTCCCGGGGAGAGTACTTC

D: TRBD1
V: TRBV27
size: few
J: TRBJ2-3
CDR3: CASSSTQGITDTQYF
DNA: TGTGCCAGCAGTTCCACACAGGGGATTACAGATACGCAGTATTTT

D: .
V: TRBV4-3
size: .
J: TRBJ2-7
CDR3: CASSQDTVSYEQYF
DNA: TGCGCCAGCAGCCAAGATACAGTCTCCTACGAGCAGTACTTC

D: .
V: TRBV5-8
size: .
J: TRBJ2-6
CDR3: CASSLPGGSGANVLTF
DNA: TGTGCCAGCAGCTTGCCCGGGGGCTCTGGGGCCAACGTCCTGACTTTC

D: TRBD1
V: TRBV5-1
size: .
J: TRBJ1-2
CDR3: CASSLGTGSDGYTF
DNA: TGCGCCAGCAGCTTGGGGACAGGGTCGGATGGCTACACCTTC

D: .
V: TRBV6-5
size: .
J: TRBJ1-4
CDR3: CASSFYLNEKLFF
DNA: TGTGCCAGCAGTTTTTATTTGAATGAAAAACTGTTTTTT

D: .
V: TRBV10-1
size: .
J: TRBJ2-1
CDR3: CASSEAGSLSEQFF
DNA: TGCGCCAGCAGTGAAGCAGGGTCACTTAGTGAGCAGTTCTTC

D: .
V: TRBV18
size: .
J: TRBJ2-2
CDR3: CASSPEMVDEAGELFF
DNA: TGTGCCAGCTCACCAGAGATGGTGGATGAGGCCGGGGAGCTGTTTTTT

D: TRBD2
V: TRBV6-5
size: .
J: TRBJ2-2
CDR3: CASSLGLAQNTGELFF
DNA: TGTGCCAGCAGTTTGGGACTAGCTCAGAACACCGGGGAGCTGTTTTTT

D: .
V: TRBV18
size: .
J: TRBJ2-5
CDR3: CASSPGATQYF
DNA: TGTGCCAGCTCACCTGGGGCCACCCAGTACTTC

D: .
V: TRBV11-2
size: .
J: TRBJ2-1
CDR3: CASSSRTTRSYNEQFF
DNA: TGTGCCAGCAGCTCCCGGACAACCCGCTCCTACAATGAGCAGTTCTTC

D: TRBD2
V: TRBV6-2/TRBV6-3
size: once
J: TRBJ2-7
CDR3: CASSYSGTSTYEQYF
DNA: TGTGCCAGCAGTTACTCCGGGACTAGCACCTACGAGCAGTACTTC

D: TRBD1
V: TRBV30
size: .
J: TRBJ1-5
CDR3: CAWSVLRDRVRNQPQHF
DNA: TGTGCCTGGAGTGTACTCCGGGACAGGGTAAGGAATCAGCCCCAGCATTTT

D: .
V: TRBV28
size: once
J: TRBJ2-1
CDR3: CASSFLEIRYNEQFF
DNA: .

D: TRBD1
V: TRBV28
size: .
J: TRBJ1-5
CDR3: CASSPSTGLGSINQPQHF
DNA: TGTGCCAGCAGTCCGTCGACAGGGTTAGGCTCAATCAATCAGCCCCAGCATTTT

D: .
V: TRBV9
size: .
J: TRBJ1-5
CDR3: CASSGGPQGNQPQHF
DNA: TGTGCCAGCAGCGGAGGACCCCAGGGGAACCAGCCCCAGCATTTT

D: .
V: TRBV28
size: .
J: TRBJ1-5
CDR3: CASSSSTGSCNQPQHF
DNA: .

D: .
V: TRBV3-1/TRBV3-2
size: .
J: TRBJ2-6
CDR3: CASSQVDSQGGANVLTF
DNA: TGTGCCAGCAGCCAAGTGGACTCCCAAGGAGGGGCCAACGTCCTGACTTTC

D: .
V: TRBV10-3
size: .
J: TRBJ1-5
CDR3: CAISEADQPQHF
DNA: TGTGCCATCAGTGAAGCGGATCAGCCCCAGCATTTT

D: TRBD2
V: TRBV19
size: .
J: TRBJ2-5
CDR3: CASSTSGRETQYF
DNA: TGTGCCAGTAGTACTAGCGGGAGAGAGACCCAGTACTTC

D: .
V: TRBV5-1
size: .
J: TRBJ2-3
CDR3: CASSKALPSTDTQYF
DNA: TGCGCCAGCAGCAAAGCCCTTCCTAGCACAGATACGCAGTATTTT

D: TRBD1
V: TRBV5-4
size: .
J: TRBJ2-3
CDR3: CASSLVDRVGADTQYF
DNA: TGTGCCAGCAGCTTGGTTGACAGGGTTGGGGCAGATACGCAGTATTTT

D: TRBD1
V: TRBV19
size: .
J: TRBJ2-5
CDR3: CASRRLQGTGPQETQYF
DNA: TGTGCCAGTAGACGCCTACAAGGGACAGGGCCACAAGAGACCCAGTACTTC